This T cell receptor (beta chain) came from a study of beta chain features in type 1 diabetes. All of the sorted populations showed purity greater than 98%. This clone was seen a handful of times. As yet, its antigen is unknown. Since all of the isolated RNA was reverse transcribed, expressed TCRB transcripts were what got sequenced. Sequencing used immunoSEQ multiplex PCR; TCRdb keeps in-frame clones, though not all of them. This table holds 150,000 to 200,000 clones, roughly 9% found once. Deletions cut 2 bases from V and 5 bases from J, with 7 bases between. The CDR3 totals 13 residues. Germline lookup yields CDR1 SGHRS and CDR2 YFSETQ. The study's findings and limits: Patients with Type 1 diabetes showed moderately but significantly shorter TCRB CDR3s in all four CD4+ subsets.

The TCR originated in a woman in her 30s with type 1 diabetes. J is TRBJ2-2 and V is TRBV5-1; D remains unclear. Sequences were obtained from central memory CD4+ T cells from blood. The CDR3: CASSFEHTGELFF. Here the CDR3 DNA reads TGCGCCAGCAGCTTTGAGCATACCGGGGAGCTGTTTTTT.